One and the same sample provided the 5 T cell receptor beta chains below, sequenced in a study of T cells in Graves' hyperthyroidism and ophthalmopathy. From RNA transcripts, TCR beta CDR3 regions were amplified. First-round RT-PCR of the TCR CDR3 relied on the HTBI primer set. TCRdb re-called the multiplex PCR reads with MiXCR, one entry per CDR3 protein. Counted here are fewer than 110,000 distinct CDR3 sequences, about a sixth occurring once; the ten biggest clones make up less than 50%. Sequencing was performed on blood. Receptors were obtained from a woman in her fifties or sixties with Graves' hyperthyroidism.

This clonotype was recorded at least ten times. The chain employs TRBV10-1 and TRBJ2-1; 8 nucleotides match TRBD1. Germline CDR1 and CDR2: WNHNN and SYGVQD (reference sequence). J was trimmed by 8 bases and V by 6 bases; bases with no gene match: 9. This CDR3 region has 14 residues. The DNA for the CDR3 is TGCGCCAGCAGCCCCGGGACAGGTATCGATGAGCAGTTCTTC. Translating it yields CASSPGTGIDEQFF.

This clonotype was recorded many times. The chain recombines TRBV28 with TRBJ2-6; D unclear. Germline V gene lookup returns CDR1 MDHEN and CDR2 SYDVKM. Trimming stripped 6 bases from V and 3 bases from J, with 18 bases between. The CDR3 consists of 17 residues. The CDR3 is CASRFTDGSIGANVLTF. In nucleotides, the CDR3 is TGTGCCAGCAGATTTACGGACGGTTCAATTGGGGCCAACGTCCTGACTTTC. The full variable domain, completed using reference TRBV28 and TRBJ2-6, is DVKVTQSSRYLVKRTGEKVFLECVQDMDHENMFWYRQDPGLGLRLIYFSYDVKMKEKGDIPEGYSVSREKKERFSLILESASTNQTSMYLCASRFTDGSIGANVLTFGAGSRLTVL.

This clonotype was recorded many times. This rearrangement joins TRBV2 to TRBJ2-1; D is undetermined. The CDR3 is 11 amino acids. The germline V gene encodes CDR1 SNHLY and CDR2 FYNNEI. V was clipped by 8 bases and J by 7 bases, with 9 bases between them. The CDR3 loop is CASFLFNEQFF. CDR3 bases: TGTGCCAGCTTCCTATTTAATGAGCAGTTCTTC.

This clonotype was recorded many times. The V and J genes are TRBV6-1 and TRBJ2-1; D not certain. V dropped 7 bases and J dropped 9 bases, with 13 bases sitting between them. CDR1 is MNHNS, CDR2 SASEGT, per germline. The CDR3 is 12 residues long. The DNA of the CDR3 is TGTGCCAGCACCATAGGTCTGGGTGAGCAGTTCTTC. This sequence encodes CASTIGLGEQFF.

This clonotype was seen at least ten times. This chain joins TRBV7-2 and TRBJ2-3, with 12 bases that match TRBD2. The junction had 7 bases not matched to a gene; V was cut back by 2 bases and J by 4 bases. The CDR3 is 17 residues long. The germline V gene encodes CDR1 SGHTA and CDR2 FQGNSA. The CDR3, as DNA: TGTGCCAGCAGCTTAAAATTGACTAGCGGGAGAGCAGATACGCAGTATTTT. Translated: CASSLKLTSGRADTQYF.